This T cell receptor (beta chain) emerged from a study of blood T cells in healthy people across ages. The second PCR ran about 6 to 12 cycles with a sample-barcoded 5' primer and J-beta primers. TCRdb reanalysed the 5' RACE reads using MiXCR and keeps one entry per CDR3 protein. The sample contains approximately 780,000 distinct CDR3 sequences, roughly 26% of which appear only once. PBMCs were isolated at a quantity of at least 6.5 million per sample. These data were likewise used in another study, on T cells of mothers and their children. That source adds: Mother-child pairs who were related displayed a slightly higher overlap than unrelated pairs, a difference that was non-significant. The analysis detected no persistent microchimeric T cell clones.

The TCR sequence derives from a boy between 10 and 17 years old in good health. Specimen: blood.

The CDR3 DNA reads TGCGCCAGCAGCGCAACTCCGACTAGCTCCAGCACAGATACGCAGTATTTT. Amino acid sequence: CASSATPTSSSTDTQYF. The chain combines TRBV5-1 with TRBJ2-3; 7 nucleotides align to TRBD2. The germline CDR1 and CDR2 sequences are SGHRS and YFSETQ. V lost 4 bases and J lost 0; bases outside the gene matches: 11. This CDR3 region has 17 residues.